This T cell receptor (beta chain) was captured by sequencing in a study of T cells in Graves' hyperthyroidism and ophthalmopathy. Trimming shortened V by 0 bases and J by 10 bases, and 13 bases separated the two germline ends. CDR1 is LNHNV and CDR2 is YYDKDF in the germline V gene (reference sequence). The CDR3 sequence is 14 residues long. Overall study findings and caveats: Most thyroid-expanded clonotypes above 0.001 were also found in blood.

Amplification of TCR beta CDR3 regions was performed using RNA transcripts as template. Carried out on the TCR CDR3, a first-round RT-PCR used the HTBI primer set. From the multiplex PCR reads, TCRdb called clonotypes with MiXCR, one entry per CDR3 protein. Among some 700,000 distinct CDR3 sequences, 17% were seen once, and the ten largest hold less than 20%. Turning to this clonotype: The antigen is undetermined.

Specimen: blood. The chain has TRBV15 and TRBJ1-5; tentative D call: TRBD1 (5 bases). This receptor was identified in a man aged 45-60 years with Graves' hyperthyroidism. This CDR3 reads CATSRDTGQFPQHF. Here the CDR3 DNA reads TGTGCCACCAGCAGAGATACAGGCCAATTTCCCCAGCATTTT.